The 27 T cell receptor beta chains given below trace back to one sample, sequenced in a study of graft-versus-host responses after intestinal transplantation. The repertoire was sequenced with immunoSEQ multiplex PCR; TCRdb's copy has only in-frame clones and lacks some. The profile shows about 17,000 clones, 79% of them singletons. Processed graft tissue released its intraepithelial and lamina propria lymphocytes. The sequenced sample was ileum tissue, obtained approximately 61 weeks after intestinal transplant. These receptors all come from a human patient who received an intestinal transplant, so some T cells may come from the graft donor.

The V call is TRBV27, the J call TRBJ1-1, with 8 bases aligning to TRBD1. Germline V gene sequence: CDR1 MNHEY, CDR2 SMNVEV (reference sequence). This CDR3 region has 16 residues. Unmatched junction bases numbered 10, after V lost 6 bases and J lost 1 base. This CDR3 is CASRNTGTGRNTEAFF. CDR3 nucleotide sequence: TGTGCCAGCAGGAACACCGGGACAGGACGGAACACTGAAGCTTTCTTT.

The chain has TRBV5-1 and TRBJ1-2; 7 bases line up with TRBD1. The CDR3 has 15 amino acids. Trimming took 4 bases from V and 2 from J; bases not matched to a gene: 8. The germline V gene encodes CDR1 SGHRS and CDR2 YFSETQ. Here the CDR3 reads CASSQGGPPNYGYTF. The CDR3 DNA is TGCGCCAGCAGCCAAGGGGGCCCCCCGAACTATGGCTACACCTTC.

The V gene is TRBV29-1, the J gene TRBJ2-7, with no clear D. Trimming stripped 4 bases from V and 0 bases from J, with 13 bases between. The CDR3 loop spans 14 amino acids. Germline CDR1 and CDR2: SQVTM and ANQGSEA. The CDR3 region is CSVVGATPSYEQYF. As DNA, the CDR3 is TGCAGCGTTGTTGGAGCGACCCCCTCCTACGAGCAGTACTTC.

This chain connects TRBV5-1 to TRBJ2-7, with D perhaps TRBD1 or TRBD2 (6 bases each). This CDR3 comprises 15 residues. Trimming stripped 3 bases from V and 3 bases from J, with 16 bases between. Germline V gene sequence: CDR1 SGHRS, CDR2 YFSETQ. The CDR3, as DNA: TGCGCCAGCAGCTCCGCCTGGGGGGCAAACTACGAGCAGTACTTC. It translates to CASSSAWGANYEQYF. Supplemented by reference TRBV5-1 and TRBJ2-7, the full variable domain reads KAGVTQTPRYLIKTRGQQVTLSCSPISGHRSVSWYQQTPGQGLQFLFEYFSETQRNKGNFPGRFSGRQFSNSRSEMNVSTLELGDSALYLCASSSAWGANYEQYFGPGTRLTVT.

This rearrangement joins TRBV19 to TRBJ1-2; D is ambiguous. V was clipped by 5 bases and J by 2 bases, with 15 bases between them. CDR3 size: 15 residues. Looked up from germline, CDR1 is LNHDA and CDR2 is SQIVND (reference sequence). CDR3 sequence: CASSPQTDENYGYTF. CDR3 coding DNA: TGTGCCAGTAGTCCTCAGACGGACGAAAACTATGGCTACACCTTC.

The V call is TRBV5-1, the J call TRBJ2-7, with D possibly matching TRBD1 (6 bases). The CDR3 consists of 14 residues. V was pared by 5 bases and J by 0 bases, with 12 bases between. Germline V gene data show CDR1 as SGHRS and CDR2 as YFSETQ. In DNA, the CDR3 is TGCGCCAGCAGAGATGGGGGCAGCTCCTACGAGCAGTACTTC. This sequence encodes CASRDGGSSYEQYF.

The rearrangement uses TRBV7-8 and TRBJ1-1, with no clear D. The germline CDR1 and CDR2 sequences are SGHVS and FQNEAQ. CDR3 length: 13 residues. Trimming shortened V by 1 base and J by 0 bases, and 3 bases separated the two germline ends. CDR3 bases: TGTGCCAGCAGCTTAGGGATGAACACTGAAGCTTTCTTT. As protein: CASSLGMNTEAFF. Complete variable domain (other parts from reference TRBV7-8 and TRBJ1-1): GAGVSQSPRYKVAKRGQDVALRCDPISGHVSLFWYQQALGQGPEFLTYFQNEAQLDKSGLPSDRFFAERPEGSVSTLKIQRTQQEDSAVYLCASSLGMNTEAFFGQGTRLTVV.

This clone was recorded only once. The chain uses TRBV5-6 and TRBJ1-2; D ambiguous. The CDR3 runs to 15 residues. Deletions cut 4 bases from V and 4 bases from J, with 17 bases between. CDR1 is SGHDT and CDR2 is YYEEEE in the germline V gene. CDR3 sequence reads: CASSQIRPNVYGYTF. In DNA, the CDR3 is TGTGCCAGCAGCCAGATTAGGCCCAATGTCTATGGCTACACCTTC.

The chain uses TRBV10-2 and TRBJ2-7, with D possibly being TRBD1 (5 bases). CDR1 and CDR2 from the germline V gene are WSHSY and SAAADI. Trimming left V 2 bases short and J 4 bases short, with 12 bases between. This CDR3 comprises 14 residues. Here the CDR3 reads CASSERVGAYEQYF. The CDR3 bases are TGCGCCAGCAGTGAGCGGGTTGGGGCTTACGAGCAGTACTTC.

The chain recombines TRBV7-8 with TRBJ1-1; D is unresolved. This CDR3 is 14 amino acids long. V lost 5 bases and J lost 1, with 11 bases in between. Germline lookup yields CDR1 SGHVS and CDR2 FQNEAQ. CDR3 loop: CASSASEGNTEAFF. The CDR3 DNA is TGTGCCAGCAGCGCCAGCGAGGGGAACACTGAAGCTTTCTTT.

This rearrangement joins TRBV5-5 to TRBJ1-1; the D gene is possibly TRBD1 (6 bases). V lost 2 bases and J 1 base, leaving 12 bases between the germline ends. Per germline, CDR1 SGHKS and CDR2 YYEKEE (reference sequence). The CDR3 has 15 residues. CDR3 DNA: TGTGCCAGCAGCTTTTCGCCAGGGGAGAACACTGAAGCTTTCTTT. Amino acids: CASSFSPGENTEAFF.

The rearrangement uses TRBV25-1 and TRBJ2-7; D tentatively reads TRBD1 or TRBD2 (5 bases each). This CDR3 comprises 16 residues. In germline, CDR1 is MGHDK, CDR2 SYGVNS. Trimming left V 6 bases short and J 7 bases short, with 25 bases between. The CDR3 region is CASSSAAGTPFEEQYF. The CDR3 region has the DNA TGTGCCAGCAGCTCCGCGGCCGGGACCCCGTTCGAGGAGCAGTACTTC.

This clone has only a few counts. Distinct nucleotide sequences in the sample also encode this CDR3. This chain links TRBV15 with TRBJ2-1; 7 bases map to TRBD2. CDR1 and CDR2 (germline): LNHNV, YYDKDF (reference sequence). V lost 1 base and J lost 1; bases outside the gene matches: 4. CDR3 length equals 16 residues. The CDR3 here is CATSRGAGSSYNEQFF. DNA of the CDR3: TGTGCCACCAGCAGAGGAGCGGGAAGTTCCTACAATGAGCAGTTCTTC.

The chain employs TRBV11-3 and TRBJ1-2; D might be TRBD1 (6 bases). This CDR3 contains 13 residues. Trimming shortened V by 5 bases and J by 10 bases, and 17 bases separated the two germline ends. Germline CDR1 is SGHNT and CDR2 is YENEEA. In DNA form, the CDR3 reads TGTGCCAGCAGCGGTAGGACAGACGGTTCCTACACCTTC. It specifies CASSGRTDGSYTF.

This chain connects TRBV6-5 to TRBJ2-5; D is possibly TRBD1 (5 bases). Germline V gene data show CDR1 as MNHEY and CDR2 as SVGAGI. The CDR3 runs 14 residues. The V and J ends lost 5 bases and 5 bases respectively, with 15 bases between them. The CDR3: CASSEGQGVETQYF. The CDR3 DNA sequence: TGTGCCAGCAGTGAAGGGCAGGGTGTGGAGACCCAGTACTTC.

The chain has TRBV23-1 and TRBJ1-2; tentative D call: TRBD1 (6 bases). TRBV23-1 is marked as an open reading frame, function uncertain. This CDR3 spans 12 amino acids. Trimming stripped 4 bases from V and 5 bases from J, with 8 bases between. CDR3 coding DNA: TGCGCCAGCAGTCCAGGGACATATGGCTACACCTTC. Its protein is CASSPGTYGYTF.

The chain employs TRBV5-1 and TRBJ1-2, with D possibly TRBD1 on 6 matching bases. Trimming took off 4 bases at V and 3 bases at J, with 16 bases between the two ends. The germline V gene has CDR1 SGHRS and CDR2 YFSETQ. The CDR3 is 15 residues long. CDR3: CASSGGGGNDYGYTF. The CDR3 coding sequence is TGCGCCAGCAGCGGAGGAGGGGGGAACGACTATGGCTACACCTTC.

The genes are TRBV7-8 and TRBJ2-7, with D perhaps matching TRBD1 (6 bases). Germline CDR1 is SGHVS and CDR2 is FQNEAQ. V shed 4 bases and J shed 1 base, with 8 bases lying between them. This CDR3 has 13 residues. CDR3 sequence: CASSSTGSYEQYF. In DNA form, the CDR3 reads TGTGCCAGCAGCTCGACAGGTTCCTACGAGCAGTACTTC. The variable domain in full, with the rest retrieved from reference TRBV7-8 and TRBJ2-7, is GAGVSQSPRYKVAKRGQDVALRCDPISGHVSLFWYQQALGQGPEFLTYFQNEAQLDKSGLPSDRFFAERPEGSVSTLKIQRTQQEDSAVYLCASSSTGSYEQYFGPGTRLTVT.

This clone was seen a single time. V gene TRBV18 combines with J gene TRBJ1-1, with a tentative D call TRBD1 (6 bases). The CDR3 has 14 residues. The V gene's germline CDR1 is KGHSH and CDR2 LQKENI. Trimming pared 5 bases from V and 2 bases from J, leaving 12 bases between. In DNA, the CDR3 is TGTGCCAGCTCAGCGGGGGGGCTTAACACTGAAGCTTTCTTT. Its protein is CASSAGGLNTEAFF.

This clone was seen a few times. The genes are TRBV4-1 and TRBJ1-4; D is possibly TRBD1 (5 bases). Trimming took 9 bases from V and 5 from J, leaving 13 bases between them. The CDR3 has 13 amino acids. Germline V gene data show CDR1 as MGHRA and CDR2 as YSYEKL. The CDR3 loop is CASSGTGNEKLFF. CDR3 in DNA: TGCGCCAGTTCCGGGACGGGAAATGAAAAACTGTTTTTT.

The chain has TRBV6-1 and TRBJ2-7, with TRBD1 identical over 9 bases. The ends lost 1 base at V and 3 bases at J; junction bases unmatched: 7. The CDR3 contains 16 residues. Germline V gene sequence: CDR1 MNHNS, CDR2 SASEGT. CDR3 sequence reads: CASSEGRGQGNYEQYF. In nucleotides, the CDR3 is TGTGCCAGCAGTGAAGGACGCGGACAGGGGAACTACGAGCAGTACTTC.

The genes are TRBV18 and TRBJ1-5, with D unclear. Germline V gene data show CDR1 as KGHSH and CDR2 as LQKENI. This CDR3 has 12 residues. Trimming took off 0 bases at V and 6 bases at J, with 3 bases between the two ends. The CDR3 DNA follows: TGTGCCAGCTCACCACCGGGTCAGCCCCAGCATTTT. This gives the protein CASSPPGQPQHF.

Regarding this clone: The sample holds other DNA sequences that translate to the same CDR3. The chain couples TRBV7-3 to TRBJ2-3; maybe TRBD2 (5 bases). Germline-derived CDR1 and CDR2 are SGHTA and FQGTGA. The germline V and J ends were trimmed by 5 bases and 6 bases, with 9 bases remaining between them. The CDR3 extends over 12 amino acids. CDR3 coding DNA: TGTGCCAGCAGCCCCCGAGGGGATACGCAGTATTTT. Protein product: CASSPRGDTQYF.

The V and J genes are TRBV27 and TRBJ2-7; D possibly matches TRBD1 or TRBD2 (6 bases each). CDR3 length equals 14 residues. The V and J ends lost 7 bases and 2 bases respectively, with 15 bases between them. The germline gives CDR1 MNHEY, CDR2 SMNVEV (reference sequence). Here the CDR3 reads CASTRLGGPYEQYF. The CDR3 nucleotides are TGTGCCAGCACCCGACTAGGGGGTCCCTACGAGCAGTACTTC.

The chain links TRBV5-5 to TRBJ2-1, with 11 bases that match TRBD2. The CDR3 has 15 residues. Trimming cost V 4 bases and J 6 bases; bases outside gene matches: 6. Germline V gives CDR1 SGHKS, CDR2 YYEKEE (reference sequence). The CDR3 DNA follows: TGTGCCAGCAGCCATAGCGGGGGGGCCGTCAATGAGCAGTTCTTC. Its protein is CASSHSGGAVNEQFF.

V usage is TRBV10-2 and J usage is TRBJ1-4, with D possibly matching TRBD1 (5 bases). Germline V lookup: CDR1 WSHSY, CDR2 SAAADI. Trimming left V 8 bases short and J 7 bases short, with 14 bases between. The CDR3 extends over 13 amino acids. CDR3 sequence: CASGAPLSEKLFF. The CDR3, as DNA: TGCGCCAGCGGGGCCCCCCTGAGTGAAAAACTGTTTTTT.

The chain combines TRBV27 with TRBJ1-2; D may be TRBD1 (5 bases). The germline V gene encodes CDR1 MNHEY and CDR2 SMNVEV (reference sequence). The ends were cut back, 0 bases at V and 4 bases at J, with 12 bases in the middle. The CDR3 is 15 amino acids. CDR3 region: CASSLSGRDGYGYTF. CDR3 in DNA: TGTGCCAGCAGTTTATCGGGGAGGGACGGCTATGGCTACACCTTC.